The rows below give T cell receptor beta chains drawn from one sample of a study of blood T cell repertoires in COVID-19. TCRdb's table, derived via immunoSEQ multiplex PCR, lists solely in-frame clones and lacks some. The table has roughly 300,000 clones, about 93% seen once. Material for sequencing was PBMCs or T cells enriched from blood (not recorded which). These receptor sequences come from a woman aged 30 to 39 who had recovered from COVID-19. The CDR3 runs from the conserved cysteine through the conserved F or W. D genes are given only for firm matches. Expanded clones are given a class, and other clones once, few, many or no size at all.

CDR3nt: TGTGCCAGCGGTCCCATCCCGGGAGGGCCGTGGAATGAGCAGTTCTTC; CDR3aa: CASGPIPGGPWNEQFF; j_gene: TRBJ2-1; d_gene: TRBD2; v_gene: TRBV11-2; abundance: NA
CDR3nt: TGTGCCAGCAGACCCCGGGACAGGGTAAATCAGCCCCAGCATTTT; CDR3aa: CASRPRDRVNQPQHF; j_gene: TRBJ1-5; d_gene: TRBD1; v_gene: TRBV28; abundance: NA
CDR3nt: TGTGCCAGCAGTTACGGTTCCAGGGGGAGGGAGACCCAGTACTTC; CDR3aa: CASSYGSRGRETQYF; j_gene: TRBJ2-5; d_gene: NA; v_gene: TRBV6-5; abundance: NA
CDR3nt: TGTGCCACCAGCACCTCGGACAGTTACGAGCAGTACTTC; CDR3aa: CATSTSDSYEQYF; j_gene: TRBJ2-7; d_gene: NA; v_gene: TRBV15; abundance: NA
CDR3nt: TGCAGCGTCCTGGACAGGGTAAGATGGGCTAGCAATCAGCCCCAGCATTTT; CDR3aa: CSVLDRVRWASNQPQHF; j_gene: TRBJ1-5; d_gene: TRBD1; v_gene: TRBV29-1; abundance: NA
CDR3nt: TGTGCCACCAGTGATACCCGGACTAGCGGAGATACGCAGTATTTT; CDR3aa: CATSDTRTSGDTQYF; j_gene: TRBJ2-3; d_gene: TRBD2; v_gene: TRBV24-1; abundance: once
CDR3nt: TGTGCCAGCAGCTTTGACCCCAGGACAGATACGCAGTATTTT; CDR3aa: CASSFDPRTDTQYF; j_gene: TRBJ2-3; d_gene: NA; v_gene: TRBV7-3; abundance: NA
CDR3nt: TGCGCCAGCAGCTTGGCAGGGACTAATGAAAAACTGTTTTTT; CDR3aa: CASSLAGTNEKLFF; j_gene: TRBJ1-4; d_gene: NA; v_gene: TRBV5-1; abundance: NA
CDR3nt: TGTGCCAGCAACTTAGGGGCAGGGTCGGAGACCCAGTACTTC; CDR3aa: CASNLGAGSETQYF; j_gene: TRBJ2-5; d_gene: NA; v_gene: TRBV7-9; abundance: NA
CDR3nt: TGTGCCAGCAGCTTCCCTCAAACAGGGATAAGCTCCTACGAGCAGTACTTC; CDR3aa: CASSFPQTGISSYEQYF; j_gene: TRBJ2-7; d_gene: NA; v_gene: TRBV5-6; abundance: NA
CDR3nt: TGTGCCAGTAGTACTCAGGGACTAGCGGGAAATGAGCAGTTCTTC; CDR3aa: CASSTQGLAGNEQFF; j_gene: TRBJ2-1; d_gene: TRBD2; v_gene: TRBV19; abundance: NA
CDR3nt: TGTGCCAGCAGCCCGGGACTAGCGGGAGTAGAGACCCAGTACTTC; CDR3aa: CASSPGLAGVETQYF; j_gene: TRBJ2-5; d_gene: TRBD2; v_gene: TRBV11-2; abundance: NA
CDR3nt: TGTGCCAGCAGCCAAGGGACAGGGAGGGAAAACATTCAGTACTTC; CDR3aa: CASSQGTGRENIQYF; j_gene: TRBJ2-4; d_gene: NA; v_gene: TRBV3-1/TRBV3-2; abundance: NA
CDR3nt: TGTGCCAGTAGTATAGGGGGGGGCACAGATACGCAGTATTTT; CDR3aa: CASSIGGGTDTQYF; j_gene: TRBJ2-3; d_gene: NA; v_gene: TRBV19; abundance: NA
CDR3nt: TGCGCCAGCAGCCAAGAGATGGGGAGGGGATCCAAAAACATTCAGTACTTC; CDR3aa: CASSQEMGRGSKNIQYF; j_gene: TRBJ2-4; d_gene: TRBD2; v_gene: TRBV4-3; abundance: NA
CDR3nt: TGTGCCAGTAGGGACAATGGGCAAGAGACCCAGTACTTC; CDR3aa: CASRDNGQETQYF; j_gene: TRBJ2-5; d_gene: NA; v_gene: TRBV19; abundance: NA
CDR3nt: TGCAGTGCTAGTCCGAGGACATCTCTGAACACTGAAGCTTTCTTT; CDR3aa: CSASPRTSLNTEAFF; j_gene: TRBJ1-1; d_gene: NA; v_gene: TRBV20-1; abundance: NA
CDR3nt: TGTGCCAGCAGCTTCGCGGGGGGCGGCTCCTATAATTCACCCCTCCACTTT; CDR3aa: CASSFAGGGSYNSPLHF; j_gene: TRBJ1-6; d_gene: NA; v_gene: TRBV7-8; abundance: NA
CDR3nt: TGTGCCAGCAGTCCAACGACTAGCGGGGTAACCTACGAGCAGTACTTC; CDR3aa: CASSPTTSGVTYEQYF; j_gene: TRBJ2-7; d_gene: TRBD2; v_gene: TRBV27; abundance: NA
CDR3nt: TGCGCCAGCAGCTCAGGCGGGGTTACGGCCAAAAACATTCAGTACTTC; CDR3aa: CASSSGGVTAKNIQYF; j_gene: TRBJ2-4; d_gene: NA; v_gene: TRBV5-1; abundance: NA
CDR3nt: TGTGCCAGCAGTTCAACCGGGACTAGCGGGAGGGGGACCGCAGATACGCAGTATTTT; CDR3aa: CASSSTGTSGRGTADTQYF; j_gene: TRBJ2-3; d_gene: TRBD2; v_gene: TRBV28; abundance: NA
CDR3nt: TGTGCCAGCAGCCCCGGGAGGAGGGGTGCTATCTATGGCTACACCTTC; CDR3aa: CASSPGRRGAIYGYTF; j_gene: TRBJ1-2; d_gene: NA; v_gene: TRBV9; abundance: NA
CDR3nt: TGTGCCAGCAGCGTAGAATGGACAGGCTACGAGCAGTACTTC; CDR3aa: CASSVEWTGYEQYF; j_gene: TRBJ2-7; d_gene: TRBD1; v_gene: TRBV9; abundance: NA
CDR3nt: TGTGCCATCAGTGATACGGGAGTGACAGATACGCAGTATTTT; CDR3aa: CAISDTGVTDTQYF; j_gene: TRBJ2-3; d_gene: NA; v_gene: TRBV10-3; abundance: NA
CDR3nt: TGTGCCAGTAGTACGACAGCCTACTACGAGCAGTACTTC; CDR3aa: CASSTTAYYEQYF; j_gene: TRBJ2-7; d_gene: NA; v_gene: TRBV19; abundance: NA
CDR3nt: TGTGCCAGTAGTATTTGGGCCCTGGGACAGGGCACCGAAGCTTTCTTT; CDR3aa: CASSIWALGQGTEAFF; j_gene: TRBJ1-1; d_gene: TRBD1; v_gene: TRBV19; abundance: NA
CDR3nt: TGTGCCAGCAGTTCACAGGTTCTTAGGGGGAACACTGAAGCTTTCTTT; CDR3aa: CASSSQVLRGNTEAFF; j_gene: TRBJ1-1; d_gene: NA; v_gene: TRBV27; abundance: NA
CDR3nt: TGTGCCAGCAGCGTGGGTAGCGGCTACAATGAGCAGTTCTTC; CDR3aa: CASSVGSGYNEQFF; j_gene: TRBJ2-1; d_gene: NA; v_gene: TRBV9; abundance: NA
CDR3nt: TGCGCCAGCAGCCGCCTGGCTAGCGGGAATTACAATGAGCAGTTCTTC; CDR3aa: CASSRLASGNYNEQFF; j_gene: TRBJ2-1; d_gene: TRBD2; v_gene: TRBV5-1; abundance: NA
CDR3nt: TGTGCCAGCAGCCAAGGACAGGTGACCGGCTCCTACGAGCAGTACTTC; CDR3aa: CASSQGQVTGSYEQYF; j_gene: TRBJ2-7; d_gene: NA; v_gene: TRBV4-2; abundance: NA
CDR3nt: TGTGCCAGCAGCGCCCTAGCCGGGACTGCTACCTACGAGCAGTACTTC; CDR3aa: CASSALAGTATYEQYF; j_gene: TRBJ2-7; d_gene: NA; v_gene: TRBV9; abundance: NA
CDR3nt: TGCGCCAGCAGCTGGACAGGGTCGGGCACCGGGGAGCTGTTTTTT; CDR3aa: CASSWTGSGTGELFF; j_gene: TRBJ2-2; d_gene: TRBD1; v_gene: TRBV5-1; abundance: NA
CDR3nt: TGTGCTAGTGGCCATGGGACAGGGGGCACAGATACGCAGTATTTT; CDR3aa: CASGHGTGGTDTQYF; j_gene: TRBJ2-3; d_gene: TRBD1; v_gene: TRBV12-5; abundance: NA
CDR3nt: TGTGCCAGCAGCCGGGGGACAGGAAAAGAGACCCAGTACTTC; CDR3aa: CASSRGTGKETQYF; j_gene: TRBJ2-5; d_gene: TRBD1; v_gene: TRBV11-2; abundance: NA
CDR3nt: TGTGCCAGCAGCCCGGGACAGCTAGTCACAGATACGCAGTATTTT; CDR3aa: CASSPGQLVTDTQYF; j_gene: TRBJ2-3; d_gene: TRBD1; v_gene: TRBV14; abundance: NA
CDR3nt: TGTGCCAGCAGTGCCGGGACTAGCGGTAATCTAGGAGGGGAGCTGTTTTTT; CDR3aa: CASSAGTSGNLGGELFF; j_gene: TRBJ2-2; d_gene: TRBD2; v_gene: TRBV6-1; abundance: NA
CDR3nt: TGTGCCAGCTGGGACTATGACAATGAGCAGTTCTTC; CDR3aa: CASWDYDNEQFF; j_gene: TRBJ2-1; d_gene: TRBD2; v_gene: TRBV12-3/TRBV12-4; abundance: NA
CDR3nt: TGTGCCAGCAGTTACCCCCCCCACGGGACTAGCGGAGCCTACGAGCAGTACTTC; CDR3aa: CASSYPPHGTSGAYEQYF; j_gene: TRBJ2-7; d_gene: TRBD2; v_gene: TRBV6-2/TRBV6-3; abundance: NA
CDR3nt: TGTGCCAGCAGGACTAGCGGACGCACCGGGGAGCTGTTTTTT; CDR3aa: CASRTSGRTGELFF; j_gene: TRBJ2-2; d_gene: TRBD2; v_gene: TRBV28; abundance: NA
CDR3nt: TGTGCCAGCTCACCCCCGGGAGGGACAGCCTACAATGAGCAGTTCTTC; CDR3aa: CASSPPGGTAYNEQFF; j_gene: TRBJ2-1; d_gene: NA; v_gene: TRBV18; abundance: NA
CDR3nt: TGTGCCAGCAGCAAAGAAGCAGGGGTTGAAGCTTTCTTT; CDR3aa: CASSKEAGVEAFF; j_gene: TRBJ1-1; d_gene: NA; v_gene: TRBV21-1; abundance: NA
CDR3nt: TGTGCCAGCAGCTTTTTAAACACCGGGGAGCTGTTTTTT; CDR3aa: CASSFLNTGELFF; j_gene: TRBJ2-2; d_gene: NA; v_gene: TRBV7-8; abundance: NA
CDR3nt: TGCAGCGGGAGCGGGAGCTCAGGGGATACGCAGTATTTT; CDR3aa: CSGSGSSGDTQYF; j_gene: TRBJ2-3; d_gene: TRBD2; v_gene: TRBV29-1; abundance: NA
CDR3nt: TGCAGCGTTGGCACTAGCGGGAGATTCTACGAGCAGTACTTC; CDR3aa: CSVGTSGRFYEQYF; j_gene: TRBJ2-7; d_gene: TRBD2; v_gene: TRBV29-1; abundance: NA
CDR3nt: TGTGCCAGCAACAAGCAAGGGCGGGAGACGGCAGAGACCCAGTACTTC; CDR3aa: CASNKQGRETAETQYF; j_gene: TRBJ2-5; d_gene: TRBD2; v_gene: TRBV9; abundance: NA
CDR3nt: TGTGCCTCGTCTCGGGACTTGAACACTGAAGCTTTCTTT; CDR3aa: CASSRDLNTEAFF; j_gene: TRBJ1-1; d_gene: NA; v_gene: TRBV30; abundance: NA
CDR3nt: TGTGCCTGGACCCCGGACAAGTACAATGAGCAGTTCTTC; CDR3aa: CAWTPDKYNEQFF; j_gene: TRBJ2-1; d_gene: NA; v_gene: TRBV30; abundance: NA
CDR3nt: TGTGCCAGCAGCCGGGACTACCTCGCTACCGGGGAGCTGTTTTTT; CDR3aa: CASSRDYLATGELFF; j_gene: TRBJ2-2; d_gene: TRBD2; v_gene: TRBV7-2; abundance: NA
CDR3nt: TGTGCCAGCAGCTTGTTTGACCTTAGCGGTCAGCCCCAGCATTTT; CDR3aa: CASSLFDLSGQPQHF; j_gene: TRBJ1-5; d_gene: NA; v_gene: TRBV5-6; abundance: few
CDR3nt: TGTGCCAGCAGCTTCGGGCTAGCTTTGGATGAGCAGTTCTTC; CDR3aa: CASSFGLALDEQFF; j_gene: TRBJ2-1; d_gene: NA; v_gene: TRBV7-9; abundance: NA